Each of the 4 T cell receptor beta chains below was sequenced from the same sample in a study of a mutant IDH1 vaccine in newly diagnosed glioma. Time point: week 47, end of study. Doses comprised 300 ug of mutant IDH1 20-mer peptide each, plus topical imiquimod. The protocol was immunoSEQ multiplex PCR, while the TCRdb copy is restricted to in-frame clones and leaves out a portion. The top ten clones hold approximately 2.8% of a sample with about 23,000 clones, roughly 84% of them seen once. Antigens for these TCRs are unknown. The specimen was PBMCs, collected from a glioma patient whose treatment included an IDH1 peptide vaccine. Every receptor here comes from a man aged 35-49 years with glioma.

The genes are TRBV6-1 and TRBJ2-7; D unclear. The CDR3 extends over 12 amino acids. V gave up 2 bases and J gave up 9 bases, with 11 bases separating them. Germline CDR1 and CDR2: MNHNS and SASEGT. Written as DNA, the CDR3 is TGTGCCAGCAGTGAAAGTAACATGAGGCAGTACTTC. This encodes CASSESNMRQYF.

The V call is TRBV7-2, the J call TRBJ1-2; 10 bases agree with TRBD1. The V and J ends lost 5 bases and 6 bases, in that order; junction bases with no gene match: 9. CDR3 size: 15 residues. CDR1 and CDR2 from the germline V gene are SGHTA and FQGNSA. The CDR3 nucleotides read TGTGCCAGCAGCCCGAGACAGGGGGCTTTGAATGGCTACACCTTC. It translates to CASSPRQGALNGYTF.

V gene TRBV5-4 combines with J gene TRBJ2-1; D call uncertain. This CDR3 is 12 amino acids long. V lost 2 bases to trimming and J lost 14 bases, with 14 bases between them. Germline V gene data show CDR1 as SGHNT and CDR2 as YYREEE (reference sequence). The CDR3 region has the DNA TGTGCCAGCAGCTTTATAGGCGGTTCAAAGTTCTTC. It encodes CASSFIGGSKFF.

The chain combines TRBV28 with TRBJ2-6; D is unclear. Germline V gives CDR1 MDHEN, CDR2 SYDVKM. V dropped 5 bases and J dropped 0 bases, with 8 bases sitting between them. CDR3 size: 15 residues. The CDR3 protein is CASSPYNSGANVLTF. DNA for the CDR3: TGTGCCAGCAGTCCCTACAACTCTGGGGCCAACGTCCTGACTTTC.